The 12 T cell receptor beta chains given below trace back to one sample, sequenced in a study of CD8 T cells in Susac syndrome. RNA, at roughly 0.5 to 1 ug, was reverse transcribed with random hexamers. TCRdb fed the immunoSEQ multiplex PCR reads into MiXCR, producing one record per CDR3 protein. The sample yields over 200,000 distinct CDR3 sequences, just under 95% seen once. Sequencing was carried out using CD4+ T cells from PBMCs. These TCRs come from a human donor with multiple sclerosis.

The chain employs TRBV5-1 and TRBJ2-3; no reliable D call. V shed 4 bases and J shed 0 bases, with 9 bases lying between them. CDR3 size: 14 residues. Looked up from germline, CDR1 is SGHRS and CDR2 is YFSETQ. CDR3 sequence reads: CASSQEGSTDTQYF. The CDR3, as DNA: TGCGCCAGCAGCCAAGAAGGTAGCACAGATACGCAGTATTTT.

The chain has TRBV15 and TRBJ1-1, with D unclear. The CDR3 sequence is 15 residues long. Germline CDR1 is LNHNV and CDR2 is YYDKDF (reference sequence). V was clipped by 0 bases and J by 3 bases, with 11 bases between them. The CDR3 DNA follows: TGTGCCACCAGCAGAGATCGAGTTGGAGACACTGAAGCTTTCTTT. The encoded protein is CATSRDRVGDTEAFF.

The gene calls are TRBV6-5 and TRBJ1-1; D may be TRBD1 (5 bases). Trimming pared 5 bases from V and 3 bases from J, leaving 10 bases between. CDR1 is MNHEY and CDR2 is SVGAGI in the germline V gene. The CDR3 has 13 amino acids. CDR3 region: CASSRGMDTEAFF. The CDR3 DNA reads TGTGCCAGCAGTAGGGGAATGGACACTGAAGCTTTCTTT.

The genes are TRBV20-1 and TRBJ1-5, with D hard to call. Germline CDR1 reads DFQATT; CDR2 reads SNEGSKA (reference sequence). Trimming removed 2 bases at V and 4 bases at J, with 15 bases between. This CDR3 contains 15 residues. The CDR3 loop is CSARRTSTPNQPQHF. For the CDR3, the DNA is TGCAGTGCTAGAAGGACTTCCACTCCAAATCAGCCCCAGCATTTT.

The V call is TRBV2, the J call TRBJ2-3, with 12 bases lining up with TRBD2. This CDR3 region has 14 residues. V shed 6 bases and J 5 bases; nucleotides not matched to a gene: 3. CDR1 and CDR2 (germline): SNHLY, FYNNEI. As DNA, the CDR3 is TGTGCCAGCAGGTTGGGACTAGCGGGAGATACGCAGTATTTT. Translation: CASRLGLAGDTQYF.

This rearrangement joins TRBV14 to TRBJ1-6; D might be TRBD1 (5 bases). This CDR3 is 12 amino acids long. Germline loops: CDR1 SGHDN, CDR2 FVKESK. V lost 0 bases, J lost 13 bases, and 7 bases lay in between. In DNA form, the CDR3 reads TGTGCCAGCAGCCAAGACAGGGTCCCCCTCCACTTT. Its protein product is CASSQDRVPLHF.

This clonotype was recorded once. This chain links TRBV3-1 with TRBJ2-2; TRBD1 aligns across 9 bases. The trim removed 4 bases at V and 6 bases at J, leaving 6 bases unmatched. The V gene's germline CDR1 is LGHDT and CDR2 YNNKEL (reference sequence). The CDR3 extends over 15 amino acids. CDR3 nucleotides: TGTGCCAGCAGCCCTGGGACAGGGAGGTCCGGGGAGCTGTTTTTT. Translating gives CASSPGTGRSGELFF. Using reference TRBV3-1 and TRBJ2-2 for the parts outside the CDR3, the full variable domain is DTAVSQTPKYLVTQMGNDKSIKCEQNLGHDTMYWYKQDSKKFLKIMFSYNNKELIINETVPNRFSPKSPDKAHLNLHINSLELGDSAVYFCASSPGTGRSGELFFGEGSRLTVL.

The CDR3 bases are TGTGCCACACTGGTCGTTAAAACCTACGAGCAGTACTTC. Translated, it gives CATLVVKTYEQYF. The V and J genes are TRBV24-1 and TRBJ2-7, with no clear D. V was trimmed by 10 bases and J by 2 bases, leaving 14 bases between them. The germline CDR1 and CDR2 sequences are KGHDR and SFDVKD. This CDR3 contains 13 residues.

This chain links TRBV30 with TRBJ2-1; 13 bases agree with TRBD2. V lost 2 bases, J lost 9 bases, and 4 bases stayed unmatched. Germline V gene sequence: CDR1 GTSNPN, CDR2 SVGIG (reference sequence). The CDR3 is 14 residues long. In DNA form, the CDR3 reads TGTGCCTGGAGTCCCGGACTAGCGGGGGTTGAGCAGTTCTTC. As protein: CAWSPGLAGVEQFF.

This clonotype occurred once. The rearrangement joins TRBV2 to TRBJ1-2, with D perhaps matching TRBD1 (5 bases). CDR3 size: 13 residues. The V gene lost 7 bases and the J gene lost 4 bases, with 13 bases spanning the gap. Germline assignment: CDR1 SNHLY and CDR2 FYNNEI. The CDR3 sequence: CASMEGRLYGYTF. CDR3 DNA sequence: TGTGCCAGCATGGAGGGACGTCTCTATGGCTACACCTTC.

This chain uses TRBV3-1 with TRBJ2-3, with unresolved D. Germline V CDR1 and CDR2: LGHDT, YNNKEL (reference sequence). The CDR3 extends over 17 amino acids. Trimming removed 4 bases from V and 0 bases from J, with 17 bases in between. The CDR3 reads CASSPLMSGLSTDTQYF. The CDR3 coding sequence is TGTGCCAGCAGCCCCCTAATGTCGGGCCTCAGCACAGATACGCAGTATTTT.

The chain has TRBV6-1 and TRBJ2-3, with 8 bases identical to TRBD1. The V and J ends lost 6 bases and 1 base, in that order; junction bases with no gene match: 3. CDR1 and CDR2 (germline): MNHNS, SASEGT. The CDR3 spans 14 residues. The CDR3 is CASRLTGGTDTQYF. The DNA of the CDR3 is TGTGCCAGCAGGCTGACAGGGGGCACAGATACGCAGTATTTT.